This T cell receptor (beta chain) was sequenced for a study of cytomegalovirus exposure and HLA in healthy donors. Study findings and constraints: According to a subsequent analysis, TCR clusters identified in the first cohort showed a tendency to co-occur across the roughly 130 validation repertoires.

TCRdb keeps only in-frame clones here, not all; method: immunoSEQ multiplex PCR. The table shows about 74,000 clones, with nearly 95% occurring only once. This CDR3 has 15 amino acids. V dropped 3 bases and J dropped 5; count of bases not matched to a gene: 6. Per the germline V gene, CDR1 is MNHNS and CDR2 is SASEGT. Concerning this clone: Its antigen is not identified.

The clonotype was recovered from a young man in good health and CMV-seropositive. Input material: PBMCs. The rearrangement uses TRBV6-1 and TRBJ2-5; TRBD1 matches at 10 bases. The DNA for the CDR3 is TGTGCCAGCAGTGATGGGGACAGGGGCTGGGAGACCCAGTACTTC. This gives the protein CASSDGDRGWETQYF.